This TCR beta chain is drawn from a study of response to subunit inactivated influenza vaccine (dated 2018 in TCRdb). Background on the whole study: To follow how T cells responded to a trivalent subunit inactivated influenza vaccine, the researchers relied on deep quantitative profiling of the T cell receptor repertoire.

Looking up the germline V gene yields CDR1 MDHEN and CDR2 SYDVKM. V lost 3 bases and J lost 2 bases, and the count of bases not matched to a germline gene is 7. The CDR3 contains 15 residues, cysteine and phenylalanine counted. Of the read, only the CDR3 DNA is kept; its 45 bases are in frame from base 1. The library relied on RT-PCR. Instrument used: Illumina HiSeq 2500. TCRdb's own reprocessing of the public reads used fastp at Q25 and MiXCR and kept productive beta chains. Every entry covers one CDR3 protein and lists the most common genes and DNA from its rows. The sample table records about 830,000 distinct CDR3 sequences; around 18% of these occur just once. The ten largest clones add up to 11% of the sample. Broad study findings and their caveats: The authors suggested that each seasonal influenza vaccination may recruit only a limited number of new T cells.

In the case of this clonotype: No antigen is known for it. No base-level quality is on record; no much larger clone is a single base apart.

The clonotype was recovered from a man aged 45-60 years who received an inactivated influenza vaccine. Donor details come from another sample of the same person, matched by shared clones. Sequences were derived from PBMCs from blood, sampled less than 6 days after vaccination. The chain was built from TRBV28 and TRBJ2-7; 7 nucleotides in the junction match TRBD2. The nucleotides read TGTGCCAGCAGTTTCATGGCGGGGGTAACCTACGAGCAGTACTTC. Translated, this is CASSFMAGVTYEQYF. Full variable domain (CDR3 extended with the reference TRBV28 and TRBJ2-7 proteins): DVKVTQSSRYLVKRTGEKVFLECVQDMDHENMFWYRQDPGLGLRLIYFSYDVKMKEKGDIPEGYSVSREKKERFSLILESASTNQTSMYLCASSFMAGVTYEQYFGPGTRLTVT.